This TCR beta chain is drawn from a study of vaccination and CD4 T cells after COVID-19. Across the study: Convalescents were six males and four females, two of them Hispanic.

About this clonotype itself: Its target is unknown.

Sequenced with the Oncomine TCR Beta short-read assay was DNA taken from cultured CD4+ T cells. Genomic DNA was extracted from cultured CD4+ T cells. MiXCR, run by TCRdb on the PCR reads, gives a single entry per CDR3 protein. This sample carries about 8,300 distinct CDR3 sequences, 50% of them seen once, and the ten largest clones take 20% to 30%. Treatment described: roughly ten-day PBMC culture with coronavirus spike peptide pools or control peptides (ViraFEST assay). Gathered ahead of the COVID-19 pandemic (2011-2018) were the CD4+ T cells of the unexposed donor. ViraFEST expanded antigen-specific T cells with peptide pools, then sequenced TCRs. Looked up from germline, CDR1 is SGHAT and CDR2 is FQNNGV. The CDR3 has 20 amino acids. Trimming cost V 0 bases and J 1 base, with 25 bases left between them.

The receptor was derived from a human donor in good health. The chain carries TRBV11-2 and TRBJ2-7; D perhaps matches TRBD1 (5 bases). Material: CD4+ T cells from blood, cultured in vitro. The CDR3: CASSLEAGKGNLGVSYEQYF. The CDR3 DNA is TGTGCCAGCAGCTTAGAGGCAGGAAAAGGGAACCTAGGGGTTTCCTACGAGCAGTACTTC. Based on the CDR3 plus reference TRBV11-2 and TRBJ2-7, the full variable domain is EAGVAQSPRYKIIEKRQSVAFWCNPISGHATLYWYQQILGQGPKLLIQFQNNGVVDDSQLPKDRFSAERLKGVDSTLKIQPAKLEDSAVYLCASSLEAGKGNLGVSYEQYFGPGTRLTVT.